The entry below describes one T cell receptor (beta chain). This sample was taken from a study of blood T cell repertoires in COVID-19. Study-wide context: Samples representing acute and convalescent COVID-19 were sourced from the United States, Italy and Spain. The cDNA or gDNA used as material had been derived from T cells, B-cell-depleted T cells, or PBMCs.

TCRdb's copy holds only in-frame clones and misses some; the assay was immunoSEQ multiplex PCR. In the table there are over 85,000 clones, about 88% of which are singletons. The sample comprised peripheral blood. This clonotype was sampled from a man aged 50 to 60 with active or convalescent COVID-19.

CDR3 in DNA: TGTGCCATCAGCACCCCCACGAGCTCCTACGAGCAGTACTTC. Protein sequence: CAISTPTSSYEQYF. The rearrangement joins TRBV10-3 to TRBJ2-7; D ambiguous. Germline lookup yields CDR1 ENHRY and CDR2 SYGVKD. The germline V and J ends were trimmed by 6 bases and 0 bases, with 12 bases remaining between them. CDR3 length: 14 amino acids.